The 29 T cell receptor beta chains below all came from one sample that was sequenced in a study of early T cells in non-severe SARS-CoV-2 infection. TCRdb independently ran MiXCR on the 5' RACE reads; one entry per CDR3 protein. The data show about 77,000 distinct CDR3 sequences, roughly a sixth seen once. Sequences were obtained from whole blood. The receptors here all came from an adult who was a healthcare worker with PCR-confirmed SARS-CoV-2 infection or an uninfected control (not recorded which).

On this clonotype: The conserved phenylalanine or tryptophan normally closing the CDR3 is absent here, so this likely arose from a read error. The V gene is TRBV11-3, the J gene TRBJ2-1; D gene unclear. CDR1 and CDR2 from the germline V gene are SGHNT and YENEEA. The CDR3 spans 14 residues. V lost 5 bases and J 7 bases, leaving 15 bases between the germline ends. This chain's CDR3 is CASSPGVVQNEQFY. The CDR3 DNA follows: TGTGCCAGCAGCCCAGGCGTAGTACAGAATGAGCAGTTCTAC.

This clonotype was seen a handful of times. The rearrangement links TRBV5-1 to TRBJ2-5; D uncertain. The CDR3 is 14 amino acids. V gave up 2 bases and J gave up 4 bases, with 12 bases separating them. Germline CDR1 is SGHRS and CDR2 is YFSETQ. CDR3 nucleotide sequence: TGCGCCAGCAGCTTAGCCGGGCAACGAGAGACCCAGTACTTC. It encodes CASSLAGQRETQYF.

This clonotype has a handful of counts. V usage is TRBV19 and J usage is TRBJ2-5; no clear D. Germline assignment: CDR1 LNHDA and CDR2 SQIVND (reference sequence). The ends were cut back, 9 bases at V and 2 bases at J, with 13 bases in the middle. The CDR3 is 13 residues long. The CDR3, as DNA: TGTGCCAGCCGCCCAGCATGGCAAGAGACCCAGTACTTC. Translated, it gives CASRPAWQETQYF.

This clonotype was counted a single time. The chain joins TRBV24-1 to TRBJ2-2; 7 bases map to TRBD1. Germline CDR1 and CDR2: KGHDR and SFDVKD. The V and J ends lost 11 bases and 4 bases, in that order; junction bases with no gene match: 6. The CDR3 totals 13 residues. The CDR3 sequence: CASRQGFTGELFF. The CDR3 DNA is TGTGCCAGCCGACAGGGTTTCACCGGGGAGCTGTTTTTT.

This clonotype was seen a few times. This chain joins TRBV30 and TRBJ2-4, with TRBD1 as a possible D gene (6 bases). The CDR3 loop spans 15 amino acids. V dropped 3 bases and J dropped 4 bases, with 16 bases sitting between them. From germline, CDR1 is GTSNPN and CDR2 SVGIG (reference sequence). The CDR3: CAWRVRGAEKNIQYF. CDR3 in DNA: TGTGCCTGGAGAGTCAGGGGAGCCGAAAAAAACATTCAGTACTTC.

This clonotype has only a few counts. The V and J genes are TRBV6-6 and TRBJ2-3; D ambiguous. CDR1 is MNHNY and CDR2 is SVGAGI in the germline V gene (reference sequence). Between the trimmed V and J ends, which lost 8 bases and 1 base, there was a span of 10 bases. The CDR3 has 13 residues. CDR3: CASQSRGTDTQYF. CDR3 DNA: TGTGCCAGCCAATCCAGAGGCACAGATACGCAGTATTTT.

This sequence joins TRBV11-2 and TRBJ2-2, with D perhaps TRBD1 (5 bases). The CDR3 is made up of 16 amino acids. Deletions cut 1 base from V and 5 bases from J, with 14 bases between. Germline CDR1 is SGHAT and CDR2 is FQNNGV. CDR3 region: CASSLVTGAMTGELFF. CDR3 DNA sequence: TGTGCCAGCAGCTTAGTGACTGGGGCCATGACCGGGGAGCTGTTTTTT.

This clonotype was recorded at least ten times. The chain carries TRBV12-3 or TRBV12-4 and TRBJ2-3; D could derive from TRBD1 or TRBD2 (5 bases each). CDR3 size: 16 residues. Trimming cost V 1 base and J 4 bases, with 15 bases left between them. The CDR3 nucleotides are TGTGCCAGCAGTTTAGTGGGACCCCCAGCCGCAGATACGCAGTATTTT. It is translated as CASSLVGPPAADTQYF.

The V gene is TRBV7-3, the J gene TRBJ2-5; D is uncertain. CDR3 length: 16 amino acids. Germline CDR1 is SGHTA and CDR2 is FQGTGA. Trimming shortened V by 1 base and J by 1 base, and 13 bases separated the two germline ends. The CDR3 DNA is TGTGCCAGCAGCTTAATTGGGTCTGTAGGCCAAGAGACCCAGTACTTC. Translating gives CASSLIGSVGQETQYF.

This clonotype turned up a few times. The rearrangement uses TRBV18 and TRBJ1-2, with TRBD1 as a possible D gene (6 bases). CDR3 length: 14 residues. Trimming took off 4 bases at V and 3 bases at J, with 12 bases between the two ends. CDR1 is KGHSH and CDR2 is LQKENI in the germline V gene. In nucleotides, the CDR3 is TGTGCCAGCTCACTAAGACAGGCAGACTATGGCTACACCTTC. Encoded protein: CASSLRQADYGYTF.

V gene TRBV3-1 combines with J gene TRBJ2-1; D not resolved. Germline CDR1 and CDR2: LGHDT and YNNKEL (reference sequence). CDR3 length equals 11 residues. V shed 3 bases and J shed 3 bases, with 0 bases lying between them. CDR3 sequence (DNA): TGTGCCAGCAGCCACTACAATGAGCAGTTCTTC. This translates into CASSHYNEQFF.

The rearrangement uses TRBV29-1 and TRBJ2-3; the D gene is possibly TRBD2 (6 bases). The CDR3 is made up of 13 amino acids. The germline gives CDR1 SQVTM, CDR2 ANQGSEA. Trimming took 3 bases from V and 1 from J, leaving 8 bases between them. The CDR3 DNA sequence: TGCAGCGTTGATAGCGGCGGCACAGATACGCAGTATTTT. Residues: CSVDSGGTDTQYF.

This clonotype was seen many times. This rearrangement joins TRBV20-1 to TRBJ2-1, with 11 positions matching TRBD2. The CDR3 spans 18 residues. The V and J ends lost 0 bases and 4 bases, in that order; junction bases with no gene match: 11. Germline V gene data show CDR1 as DFQATT and CDR2 as SNEGSKA (reference sequence). Here the CDR3 reads CSARERLAGLSWYNEQFF. Written as DNA, the CDR3 is TGCAGTGCTAGAGAGAGACTAGCGGGACTCTCGTGGTACAATGAGCAGTTCTTC.

This clonotype was observed a handful of times. The chain recombines TRBV9 with TRBJ2-3; TRBD1 matches at 8 bases. Trimming cost V 4 bases and J 5 bases; bases outside gene matches: 6. This CDR3 spans 14 amino acids. Germline V gives CDR1 SGDLS, CDR2 YYNGEE. CDR3 bases: TGTGCCAGCAGCTTGGACAGGGAAGGAGATACGCAGTATTTT. Translating gives CASSLDREGDTQYF.

There are a few counts of this clonotype. The chain carries TRBV6-5 and TRBJ1-3, with no clear D. Trimming pared 2 bases from V and 1 base from J, leaving 12 bases between. The CDR3 contains 16 residues. Germline CDR1 is MNHEY and CDR2 is SVGAGI. The CDR3 DNA sequence: TGTGCCAGCAGTTACGAGCCCTGGGGATCTGGAAACACCATATATTTT. Translating gives CASSYEPWGSGNTIYF.

The CDR3 DNA sequence: TGCGCCAGCAGCCAAGTCGGGAAGTTTATCGATGAGCAGTTCTTC. Encoded protein: CASSQVGKFIDEQFF. The chain uses TRBV4-1 and TRBJ2-1; D might be TRBD2 (5 bases). In germline, CDR1 is MGHRA, CDR2 YSYEKL. V lost 1 base, J lost 8 bases, and 15 bases lay in between. The CDR3 runs to 15 residues.

This clonotype was counted ten times or more. The rearrangement joins TRBV4-2 to TRBJ1-5; no definite D call. V was pared by 0 bases and J by 5 bases, with 17 bases between. The germline CDR1 and CDR2 sequences are LGHNA and YNFKEQ. The CDR3 is made up of 17 amino acids. In DNA, the CDR3 is TGTGCCAGCAGCCAAGATCGGCTTAGGCAGGTCGATCAGCCCCAGCATTTT. It codes for CASSQDRLRQVDQPQHF.

This clonotype was found a few times. V usage is TRBV7-6 and J usage is TRBJ2-3; tentatively, D is TRBD2 (6 bases). The CDR3 totals 16 residues. CDR1 SGHVS and CDR2 FNYEAQ come from the germline V gene. The V end lost 1 base, the J end lost 2 bases, and 13 bases lay between the germline ends. The CDR3 DNA follows: TGTGCCAGCAGCTTAGGCGCGGGGAGTTACACAGATACGCAGTATTTT. This codes for CASSLGAGSYTDTQYF.

This chain joins TRBV27 and TRBJ2-3; TRBD2 matches 11 bases. V lost 6 bases and J lost 7; bases outside the gene matches: 12. The CDR3 is 16 residues long. Germline CDR1 reads MNHEY; CDR2 reads SMNVEV (reference sequence). The CDR3 coding sequence is TGTGCCAGCAGCAAGAGACTAGCGGGAATGTTAAATACGCAGTATTTT. Its protein product is CASSKRLAGMLNTQYF.

V and J are TRBV29-1 and TRBJ2-5; weak D call: TRBD1 (5 bases). Germline assignment: CDR1 SQVTM and CDR2 ANQGSEA. The CDR3 loop spans 11 amino acids. Trimming shortened V by 6 bases and J by 4 bases, and 9 bases separated the two germline ends. The chain's CDR3 is CSVARGETQYF. The CDR3 nucleotides are TGCAGCGTCGCAAGGGGAGAGACCCAGTACTTC.

The chain carries TRBV11-2 and TRBJ2-7; D is perhaps TRBD1 (6 bases). This CDR3 is built from 16 residues. Per the germline V gene, CDR1 is SGHAT and CDR2 is FQNNGV. V was trimmed by 0 bases and J by 4 bases, leaving 16 bases between them. CDR3 sequence: CASSLERDISFYEQYF. Here the CDR3 DNA reads TGTGCCAGCAGCTTAGAAAGGGACATTTCCTTTTACGAGCAGTACTTC.

This chain joins TRBV7-3 and TRBJ1-2, with D perhaps TRBD1 (5 bases). Trimming took 2 bases from V and 5 from J, leaving 12 bases between them. The germline gives CDR1 SGHTA, CDR2 FQGTGA. The CDR3 runs to 14 residues. In nucleotides, the CDR3 is TGTGCCAGCAGCTTACAGGGCAGCTCGTATGGCTACACCTTC. It translates to CASSLQGSSYGYTF.

This clonotype was counted at least ten times. V is TRBV7-4 and J is TRBJ1-1; D is undetermined. The germline gives CDR1 SGHVT, CDR2 SQSDAQ. V gave up 5 bases and J gave up 2 bases, with 24 bases separating them. The CDR3 consists of 18 residues. CDR3 coding DNA: TGTGCCAGCAGCCATCCTTTTCTACGGTTTCCATTTAACACTGAAGCTTTCTTT. It codes for CASSHPFLRFPFNTEAFF.

This chain joins TRBV18 and TRBJ2-7; the match to TRBD1 covers 8 bases. J gave up 2 bases and V 4 bases, and 7 bases lay outside the gene matches. Germline-derived CDR1 and CDR2 are KGHSH and LQKENI. CDR3 size: 15 residues. The CDR3 sequence is CASSQDRGGTYEQYF. The CDR3 bases are TGTGCCAGCTCACAAGACAGGGGAGGCACCTACGAGCAGTACTTC.

The chain is built from TRBV5-1 and TRBJ2-1, with unresolved D. The germline V gene has CDR1 SGHRS and CDR2 YFSETQ. This CDR3 spans 14 amino acids. V was trimmed by 2 bases and J by 7 bases, leaving 13 bases between them. In nucleotides, the CDR3 is TGCGCCAGCAGCTTTACCGACTTAGGGAATGAGCAGTTCTTC. Amino acids: CASSFTDLGNEQFF.

The rearrangement uses TRBV5-1 and TRBJ1-1; TRBD1 might be the D (6 bases). This CDR3 comprises 15 residues. V shed 1 base and J shed 6 bases, with 16 bases lying between them. Germline CDR1 and CDR2: SGHRS and YFSETQ. The DNA of the CDR3 is TGCGCCAGCAGCTTGACAGGGCTTATCAGCGCTGAAGCTTTCTTT. Protein sequence: CASSLTGLISAEAFF.

The V gene is TRBV27, the J gene TRBJ1-1; D remains unclear. The germline V gene has CDR1 MNHEY and CDR2 SMNVEV (reference sequence). V dropped 1 base and J dropped 4 bases, with 16 bases sitting between them. The CDR3 totals 16 residues. The CDR3 is CASSLLRAALGTEAFF. The CDR3, as DNA: TGTGCCAGCAGTTTATTGCGGGCAGCTCTGGGCACTGAAGCTTTCTTT.

This clonotype has only a few counts. The gene calls are TRBV19 and TRBJ1-5; D ambiguous. Per germline, CDR1 LNHDA and CDR2 SQIVND (reference sequence). V was shortened by 6 bases and J by 5 bases, with 17 bases between the two germline ends. This CDR3 region has 15 residues. The DNA of the CDR3 is TGTGCCAGTAGCTCGACGCGAGTATTGTATCAGCCCCAGCATTTT. Its protein is CASSSTRVLYQPQHF.

A few counts support this clonotype. The CDR3: CSRGGGANEQFF. The CDR3 nucleotides are TGCAGCCGGGGAGGGGGAGCCAATGAGCAGTTCTTC. The chain uses TRBV20-1 and TRBJ2-1; weak D call: TRBD2 (7 bases). This CDR3 has 12 amino acids. The germline gives CDR1 DFQATT, CDR2 SNEGSKA (reference sequence).